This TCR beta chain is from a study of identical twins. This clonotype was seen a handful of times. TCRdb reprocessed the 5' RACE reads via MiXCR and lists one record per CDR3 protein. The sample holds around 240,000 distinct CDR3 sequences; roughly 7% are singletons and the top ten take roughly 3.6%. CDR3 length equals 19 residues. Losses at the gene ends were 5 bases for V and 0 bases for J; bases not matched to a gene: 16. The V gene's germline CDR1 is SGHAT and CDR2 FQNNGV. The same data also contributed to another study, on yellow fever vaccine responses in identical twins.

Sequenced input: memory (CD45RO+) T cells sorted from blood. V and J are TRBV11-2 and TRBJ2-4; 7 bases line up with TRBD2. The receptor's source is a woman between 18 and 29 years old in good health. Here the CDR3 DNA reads TGTGCCAGCAGCCCCGGACTAGAGTTGGCAGACCTAGCCAAAAACATTCAGTACTTC. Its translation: CASSPGLELADLAKNIQYF.